This T cell receptor (beta chain) was sequenced in a study of regulatory T cells in long-lasting Graves disease. The CDR3 sequence is 12 residues long. Germline V gene sequence: CDR1 SQVTM, CDR2 ANQGSEA. With 4 bases removed from V and 4 bases from J, the gap between germline ends came to 10 bases. Noted time point: persistent/refractory GD, antithyroid drugs over 5 years with positive TRAb. PBMC-extracted RNA yielded the TCR library. In building TCR beta libraries, iRepertoire HTBI primers were used together with Arm-PCR of CDR3 regions. TCRdb analysed the multiplex PCR reads with MiXCR anew, one entry per CDR3 protein. Among about 400,000 distinct CDR3 sequences listed, less than 25% were seen once.

The chain couples TRBV29-1 to TRBJ2-5, with D maybe TRBD1 (5 bases). The clonotype comes from a female donor with Graves disease. The sample consisted of peripheral blood mononuclear cells (PBMCs), taken when the disease was refractory, from a patient treated with antithyroid drugs. The CDR3 region has the DNA TGCAGCGTTGGACAGATCGGAGAGACCCAGTACTTC. It yields the protein CSVGQIGETQYF.